The sample holds a few counts of the clone carrying this TCR beta chain. The target antigen is unknown. PCR was performed a second time for about 6 to 11 cycles using a sample-barcoded 5' primer and a J-beta primer mix. Each cDNA molecule was tagged by a template-switch adaptor that had 12 random nucleotides. Individual samples furnished no less than 3 million CDR3-containing paired-end reads apiece. TCRdb used MiXCR to reprocess the 5' RACE reads, holding one entry per CDR3 protein. The profile shows about 540,000 distinct CDR3 sequences, approximately 25% of them singletons. The J segment lost 0 bases and the V segment lost 6 bases, leaving 4 bases of the junction unmatched. The CDR3 loop spans 16 amino acids. CDR1 SNHLY and CDR2 FYNNEI come from the germline V gene. This record belongs to a study of blood T cells in healthy people across ages. Study-wide points: Considered underestimates were the diversity estimates obtained from one million T cells.

The same data also went into a second study, on T cells of mothers and their children. That report adds: With unrelated pairs as the comparison, related mother-child pairs had a slightly higher overlap that was not significant.

The clonotype originates from a boy younger than 18 in good health. This chain connects TRBV2 to TRBJ2-7, with 14 bases lining up with TRBD2. Specimen: blood. The CDR3 region is CASRETSGGVSYEQYF. In DNA, the CDR3 is TGTGCCAGCAGGGAGACTAGCGGGGGGGTCTCCTACGAGCAGTACTTC.